Each of the 16 T cell receptor beta chains below was sequenced from the same sample in a study of blood T cell repertoires in COVID-19. Produced via immunoSEQ multiplex PCR; TCRdb's table is partial and in-frame only. The sample carries about 42,000 clones, approximately 92% recorded once. Sequencing used peripheral blood. The source of these receptors is a man aged 25 to 45 with active or convalescent COVID-19.

This clone was detected once. The V call is TRBV28, the J call TRBJ1-4; no clear D gene. Trimming shortened V by 4 bases and J by 7 bases, and 13 bases separated the two germline ends. The CDR3 has 14 amino acids. Per germline, CDR1 MDHEN and CDR2 SYDVKM. The CDR3 loop reads CASSSPGISEKLFF. As DNA, the CDR3 is TGTGCCAGCAGTTCACCGGGGATTAGTGAAAAACTGTTTTTT.

This chain uses TRBV4-2 with TRBJ2-3; 12 bases are a match to TRBD2. After removal of 0 bases from V and 3 bases from J, the junction contained 1 base not matched to a gene. Per germline, CDR1 LGHNA and CDR2 YNFKEQ. The CDR3 extends over 16 amino acids. The CDR3 DNA sequence: TGTGCCAGCAGCCAAGAAGGGACTAGCGGGACAGATACGCAGTATTTT. Translation: CASSQEGTSGTDTQYF.

This chain uses TRBV4-1 with TRBJ2-7; D is undetermined. Trimming removed 0 bases from V and 0 bases from J, with 6 bases in between. This CDR3 spans 14 amino acids. Germline V gene data show CDR1 as MGHRA and CDR2 as YSYEKL. Here the CDR3 reads CASSQEPSSYEQYF. The CDR3 DNA follows: TGCGCCAGCAGCCAAGAACCCAGCTCCTACGAGCAGTACTTC.

The V gene is TRBV19, the J gene TRBJ1-2; D not certain. Germline V lookup: CDR1 LNHDA, CDR2 SQIVND (reference sequence). CDR3 length equals 11 residues. Trimming took off 7 bases at V and 9 bases at J, with 12 bases between the two ends. DNA for the CDR3: TGTGCCAGTATGCAAGCTTTGAGCTACACCTTC. It yields the protein CASMQALSYTF.

V gene TRBV7-9 combines with J gene TRBJ1-6; TRBD1 might be the D (6 bases). The CDR3 contains 16 residues. CDR1 is SEHNR and CDR2 is FQNEAQ in the germline V gene (reference sequence). Trimming left V 1 base short and J 6 bases short, with 13 bases between. The CDR3 reads CASSLVGGFFNSPLHF. CDR3 DNA sequence: TGTGCCAGCAGCTTAGTAGGGGGATTTTTTAATTCACCCCTCCACTTT. Filled out from reference TRBV7-9 and TRBJ1-6, the complete variable domain reads DTGVSQNPRHKITKRGQNVTFRCDPISEHNRLYWYRQTLGQGPEFLTYFQNEAQLEKSRLLSDRFSAERPKGSFSTLEIQRTEQGDSAMYLCASSLVGGFFNSPLHFGNGTRLTVT.

This chain uses TRBV19 with TRBJ2-7, with D uncertain. This CDR3 region has 13 residues. CDR1 and CDR2 (germline): LNHDA, SQIVND (reference sequence). V dropped 9 bases and J dropped 5 bases, with 17 bases sitting between them. The CDR3 region is CASTHGPANEQYF. CDR3 in DNA: TGTGCCAGCACCCATGGGCCCGCAAACGAGCAGTACTTC.

This chain connects TRBV2 to TRBJ2-7; TRBD1 aligns across 11 bases. J lost 6 bases, V lost 6 bases, and 7 bases had no gene match. Germline loops: CDR1 SNHLY, CDR2 FYNNEI. CDR3 size: 14 residues. CDR3 nucleotide sequence: TGTGCCAGCAGGGCTACCGGGACAGGGGGCGAGCAGTACTTC. Its translation: CASRATGTGGEQYF.

The chain couples TRBV7-6 to TRBJ2-7, with D unclear. The CDR3 totals 13 residues. Germline V gives CDR1 SGHVS, CDR2 FNYEAQ. V lost 1 base to trimming and J lost 0 bases, with 4 bases between them. In nucleotides, the CDR3 is TGTGCCAGCAGCTTAGGTTACTCCTACGAGCAGTACGTC. The encoded protein is CASSLGYSYEQYV.

The chain employs TRBV6-5 and TRBJ1-5; D unresolved. The CDR3 is made up of 15 amino acids. CDR1 is MNHEY, CDR2 SVGAGI, per germline. Trimming removed 0 bases at V and 1 base at J, with 7 bases between. CDR3 nucleotide sequence: TGTGCCAGCAGTTACTCAGGGAGGAGCAATCAGCCCCAGCATTTT. Translating it yields CASSYSGRSNQPQHF.

DNA for the CDR3: TGTGCCAGCAGCTCCAAGACGGGGTCCTACGAGCAGTACGTC. It encodes CASSSKTGSYEQYV. J is TRBJ2-7 and V is TRBV5-6, with D tentatively TRBD2 (5 bases). With 3 bases removed from V and 1 base from J, the gap between germline ends came to 11 bases. CDR3 size: 14 residues. Germline values: CDR1 SGHDT, CDR2 YYEEEE.

The chain uses TRBV7-9 and TRBJ2-1, with 10 bases that match TRBD1. CDR3 length: 15 residues. The V gene end was trimmed by 5 bases and the J gene end by 3 bases; junction bases not matched to a gene: 4. Germline CDR1 and CDR2: SEHNR and FQNEAQ (reference sequence). The CDR3 here is CASSIRTGGYNEQFF. The CDR3 DNA reads TGTGCCAGCAGCATAAGGACAGGGGGCTACAATGAGCAGTTCTTC.

The chain is built from TRBV4-3 and TRBJ1-3; D is ambiguous. Germline lookup yields CDR1 LGHNA and CDR2 YSLEER. V dropped 4 bases and J dropped 3 bases, with 10 bases sitting between them. This CDR3 is built from 14 residues. The CDR3 region is CASSPSAGGNTIYF. In DNA form, the CDR3 reads TGCGCCAGCAGCCCATCTGCGGGTGGAAACACCATATATTTT.

This clone was counted a few times. The genes are TRBV10-3 and TRBJ2-7, with TRBD1 as a possible D gene (7 bases). The germline CDR1 and CDR2 sequences are ENHRY and SYGVKD. V lost 6 bases to trimming and J lost 6 bases, with 15 bases between them. The CDR3 has 13 amino acids. CDR3 loop: CAISQGGQSEQYV. CDR3 DNA sequence: TGTGCCATCAGCCAGGGGGGACAGTCCGAGCAGTACGTC.

CDR3 DNA: TGTGCCAGCAGTTTATGGGGTTCAGGGGCAGATGGCTACACCTTC. It yields the protein CASSLWGSGADGYTF. The V call is TRBV27, the J call TRBJ1-2; TRBD1 is a possible D gene (6 bases). In germline, CDR1 is MNHEY, CDR2 SMNVEV (reference sequence). V lost 1 base and J lost 6, with 15 bases in between. CDR3 length equals 15 residues.

This clone was seen once. The chain couples TRBV20-1 to TRBJ1-2; possible D gene TRBD1, 6 bases. Between the trimmed V and J ends, which lost 6 bases and 7 bases, there was a span of 12 bases. This CDR3 comprises 11 residues. CDR1 is DFQATT, CDR2 SNEGSKA, per germline (reference sequence). CDR3 protein: CSASTGFGYTF. The CDR3 bases are TGCAGTGCAAGCACAGGGTTTGGCTACACCTTC.

The chain combines TRBV9 with TRBJ1-2; D gene ambiguous. The germline V gene encodes CDR1 SGDLS and CDR2 YYNGEE. The CDR3 loop spans 12 amino acids. The germline V and J ends were trimmed by 6 bases and 7 bases, with 13 bases remaining between them. CDR3 protein: CASTAYSSGYTF. For the CDR3, the DNA is TGTGCCAGCACCGCATATAGCTCTGGCTACACCTTC. Drawing the rest from reference TRBV9 and TRBJ1-2, the complete variable domain is DSGVTQTPKHLITATGQRVTLRCSPRSGDLSVYWYQQSLDQGLQFLIQYYNGEERAKGNILERFSAQQFPDLHSELNLSSLELGDSALYFCASTAYSSGYTFGSGTRLTVV.